This T cell receptor (beta chain) emerged from a study of early T cells in non-severe SARS-CoV-2 infection. Study overall: The sequenced material was bulk RNA from unsorted whole blood, and its chains were unpaired.

Study-level results: Clonotype matching in VDJdb favored anti-spike CD8 responses and did not capture private and CD4 specificities.

Germline V gene sequence: CDR1 SQVTM, CDR2 ANQGSEA. V was clipped by 0 bases and J by 3 bases, with 18 bases between them. This CDR3 is 17 amino acids long. With respect to this clonotype: What it binds is not known.

Unique molecular identifiers were added to individual cDNA molecules. TCRdb independently ran MiXCR on the 5' RACE reads; one entry per CDR3 protein. The table includes tens of thousands of distinct CDR3 sequences, 10% detected once. The chain uses TRBV29-1 and TRBJ2-1; TRBD2 might be the D (5 bases). The sequence came from an adult who was a healthcare worker with PCR-confirmed SARS-CoV-2 infection or an uninfected control (not recorded which). Sequenced input: whole blood. In DNA, the CDR3 is TGCAGCGTTGAAGAAAGACGGACTGGAGGAATCTACAATGAGCAGTTCTTC. Its protein is CSVEERRTGGIYNEQFF.